Listed below are T cell receptor beta chains from one sample, sequenced in a study of T-cell memory formation after mild COVID-19. TCRdb re-analysed the 5' RACE reads in MiXCR, keeping a single row per CDR3 protein. This table holds roughly 450,000 distinct CDR3 sequences, more than 15% found once. Specimen: PBMCs or a T cell subset sorted from them (not recorded which). The receptors shown here come from a man aged 18 to 30 who had mild COVID-19 (a few samples of this study predate the infection). Cell type and time point are not known. Each CDR3 is given with its conserved first and last residue. Each record gives: clone size, V gene, J gene, D gene, CDR3 protein, CDR3 DNA. A D gene is named only where the DNA matches it firmly. Clone size is shown for a subset of rows, as once, few, many or a class of expanded clone.

few,TRBV3-1,TRBJ2-1,TRBD2,CASSPRRPGLAGNEQFF,TGTGCCAGCAGCCCCAGACGGCCGGGACTAGCGGGGAATGAGCAGTTCTTC
NA,TRBV29-1,TRBJ2-2,NA,CSVGTVNTGELFF,TGCAGCGTCGGGACGGTGAACACCGGGGAGCTGTTTTTT
few,TRBV4-3,TRBJ2-7,NA,CASSQGASASYEQYF,TGCGCCAGCAGCCAAGGAGCGTCCGCCTCCTACGAGCAGTACTTC
few,TRBV3-1,TRBJ2-1,NA,CASSYRNEQFF,TGTGCCAGCAGCTATAGGAATGAGCAGTTCTTC
NA,TRBV27,TRBJ2-7,NA,CASSRAGAFTEQYF,TGTGCCAGCAGTAGAGCAGGTGCCTTTACCGAGCAGTACTTC
few,TRBV29-1,TRBJ2-1,NA,CSVLNPTGPNEQFF,TGCAGCGTTTTAAACCCGACAGGCCCAAATGAGCAGTTCTTC
few,TRBV7-9,TRBJ2-6,NA,CASSPSDSSGANVLTF,TGTGCCAGCAGCCCTTCGGACAGCTCTGGGGCCAACGTCCTGACTTTC
many,TRBV20-1,TRBJ1-2,TRBD1,CSARDITGERGYGYTF,TGCAGTGCTAGAGATATCACAGGGGAGAGGGGCTATGGCTACACCTTC
NA,TRBV4-1,TRBJ2-5,NA,CASSQDVRGGRETQYF,TGCGCCAGCAGCCAAGATGTCAGGGGCGGTAGAGAGACCCAGTACTTC
NA,TRBV3-1,TRBJ1-1,NA,CASSPAATNTEAFF,TGTGCCAGCAGCCCGGCCGCGACGAACACTGAAGCTTTCTTT
few,TRBV6-2/TRBV6-3,TRBJ2-3,NA,CASTRSGADTQYF,TGTGCCAGCACTAGATCGGGTGCAGATACGCAGTATTTT
few,TRBV3-1,TRBJ2-5,TRBD1,CASRQRRGQGQETQYF,TGTGCCAGCAGGCAAAGAAGGGGGCAAGGGCAAGAGACCCAGTACTTC
NA,TRBV20-1,TRBJ2-3,TRBD2,CSASGGAGDTQYF,TGCAGTGCTTCCGGGGGGGCGGGAGATACGCAGTATTTT
NA,TRBV11-2,TRBJ2-3,TRBD2,CASSPLAGGTTDTQYF,TGTGCCAGCAGCCCTCTAGCGGGGGGGACCACAGATACGCAGTATTTT
few,TRBV6-2/TRBV6-3,TRBJ2-7,NA,CASSYGSTTYEQYF,TGTGCCAGCAGTTACGGGTCCACAACCTACGAGCAGTACTTC
NA,TRBV12-3/TRBV12-4,TRBJ1-1,NA,CASSSGGRTEAFF,TGTGCCAGCAGTTCGGGGGGGAGGACTGAAGCTTTCTTT
few,TRBV6-1,TRBJ2-7,TRBD1,CASSEFGTGHREQYF,TGTGCCAGCAGTGAATTCGGGACAGGGCATCGAGAGCAGTACTTC
NA,TRBV6-5,TRBJ2-3,NA,CASTGSQGLAQYF,TGTGCCAGTACGGGCTCTCAAGGCCTTGCGCAGTATTTT
NA,TRBV7-3,TRBJ2-5,NA,CASSLSGASETQYF,TGTGCCAGCAGCCTCTCCGGGGCCTCGGAGACCCAGTACTTC
few,TRBV28,TRBJ2-3,NA,CASSTRATDTQYF,TGTGCCAGCAGCACTCGTGCCACAGATACGCAGTATTTT
NA,TRBV11-2,TRBJ2-5,NA,CASSPPRLTQYF,TGTGCCAGCAGCCCCCCTCGTCTGACCCAGTACTTC
NA,TRBV4-1,TRBJ2-7,TRBD2,CASSQDETSGEQYF,TGCGCCAGCAGCCAAGATGAGACTAGCGGGGAGCAGTACTTC
NA,TRBV5-4,TRBJ2-6,NA,CATRAGTGANVLTF,TGTGCTACTCGCGCTGGGACTGGGGCCAACGTCCTGACTTTC
many,TRBV12-3/TRBV12-4,TRBJ1-6,NA,CASTPALGSNNSPLHF,TGTGCCAGCACTCCCGCTTTGGGCAGTAATAATTCACCCCTCCACTTT
few,TRBV6-1,TRBJ1-2,NA,CASSEAAPLYGYTF,TGTGCCAGCAGTGAAGCAGCACCCCTCTATGGCTACACCTTC
many,TRBV6-6,TRBJ1-2,TRBD1,CASSWGAGGAYTF,TGTGCCAGCAGTTGGGGGGCAGGGGGCGCCTACACCTTC
NA,TRBV3-1,TRBJ1-4,NA,CASSQDTGKLFF,TGTGCCAGCAGCCAAGATACGGGAAAACTGTTTTTT
NA,TRBV20-1,TRBJ2-3,NA,CSAAGQSTDTQYF,TGCAGTGCCGCGGGACAGTCCACAGATACGCAGTATTTT
few,TRBV5-1,TRBJ2-5,TRBD2,CASSTSGLAGETQYF,TGCGCCAGCAGCACCTCGGGACTAGCAGGAGAGACCCAGTACTTC
few,TRBV7-2,TRBJ2-1,TRBD1,CASSYPRQGEQFF,TGTGCCAGCAGCTACCCTCGACAGGGTGAGCAGTTCTTC